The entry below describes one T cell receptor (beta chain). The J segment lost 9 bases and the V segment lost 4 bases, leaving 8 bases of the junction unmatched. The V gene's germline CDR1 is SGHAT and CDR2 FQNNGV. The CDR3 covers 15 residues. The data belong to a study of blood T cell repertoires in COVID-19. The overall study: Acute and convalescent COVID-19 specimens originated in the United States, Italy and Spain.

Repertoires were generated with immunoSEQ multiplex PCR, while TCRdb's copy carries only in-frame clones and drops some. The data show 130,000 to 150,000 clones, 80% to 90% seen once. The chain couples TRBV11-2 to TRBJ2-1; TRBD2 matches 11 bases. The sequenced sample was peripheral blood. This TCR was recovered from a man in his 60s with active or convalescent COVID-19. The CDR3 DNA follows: TGTGCCAGCAGCTCCACTAGCGGGAGAGTGAGTGAGCAGTTCTTC. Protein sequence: CASSSTSGRVSEQFF.